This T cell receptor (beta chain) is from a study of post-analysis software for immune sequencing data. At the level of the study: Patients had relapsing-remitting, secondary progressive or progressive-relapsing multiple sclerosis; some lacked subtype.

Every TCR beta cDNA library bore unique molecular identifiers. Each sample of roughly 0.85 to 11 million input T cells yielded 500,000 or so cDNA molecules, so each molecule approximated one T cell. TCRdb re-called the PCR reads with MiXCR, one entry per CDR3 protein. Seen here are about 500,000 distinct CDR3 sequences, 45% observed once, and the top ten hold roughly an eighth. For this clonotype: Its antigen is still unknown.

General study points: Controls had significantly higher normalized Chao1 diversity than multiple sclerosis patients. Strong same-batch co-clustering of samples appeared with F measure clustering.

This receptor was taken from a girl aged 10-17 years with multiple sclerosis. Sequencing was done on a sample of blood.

The CDR3 loop reads CSVSGLHTQYF. CDR3 DNA sequence: TGCAGTGTTAGTGGGCTTCATACGCAGTATTTT. The chain combines TRBV20-1 with TRBJ2-3; no firm D call. The CDR3 has 11 amino acids. Trimming removed 7 bases from V and 7 bases from J, with 12 bases in between. The germline CDR1 and CDR2 sequences are DFQATT and SNEGSKA (reference sequence).